This entry describes one T cell receptor (beta chain). Its antigen is not yet known. No much larger clonotype is one base removed from it; base qualities were not supplied. Receptors were amplified or captured by the immunoSEQ multiplex PCR assay. TCRdb's version of the immuneACCESS table is confined to in-frame rearrangements and falls short of the full clone set. An unresolved V gene accounts for under half of the shortfall where checked; the remainder is of unknown origin. Counted in this sample were 40,000 to 60,000 clones; 92% of them appeared once. The top ten constitute just over 0.55% of the sample. This sample is drawn from a study of T cell changes during pregnancy in multiple sclerosis (dated by TCRdb to 2018 to 2020). General notes on the study: In women with multiple sclerosis, the researchers looked at how the T cell repertoire shifted as pregnancy progressed.

The TCR originated in a female donor with multiple sclerosis, enrolled in a pregnancy study. The sample consisted of CD4+ T cells from peripheral blood mononuclear cells, taken after pregnancy.

The encoded CDR3 is CASSLFVQGETQYF. In nucleotide form, the sequence is TGTGCCAGCAGTTTATTCGTTCAGGGGGAGACCCAGTACTTC. The V and J segments used are TRBV28 and TRBJ2-5, with a weak D call of TRBD1 (6 bases match). Including cysteine and phenylalanine, the CDR3 has 14 amino acids. Only the CDR3 DNA stays, 42 bases, in frame from base 1. Looking up the germline V gene yields CDR1 MDHEN and CDR2 SYDVKM. Trimming costs V 1 base and J 5 bases, and their ends lie 11 bases apart.